These 12 T cell receptor beta chains originate from one sample sequenced in a study of blood T cell repertoires in COVID-19. The data were produced by immunoSEQ multiplex PCR, yet TCRdb's version contains in-frame clones alone and is incomplete. The sample carries 210,000 or so clones, more than 85% recorded once. Sequencing input: peripheral blood. These receptors originate from a middle-aged man with active or convalescent COVID-19.

The chain links TRBV28 to TRBJ2-7, with D perhaps matching TRBD2 (6 bases). V shed 6 bases and J shed 0 bases, with 12 bases lying between them. The CDR3 length is 14 residues. The germline CDR1 and CDR2 sequences are MDHEN and SYDVKM. This CDR3 reads CASRPGLYSYEQYF. As DNA, the CDR3 is TGTGCCAGCAGACCGGGACTGTACTCCTACGAGCAGTACTTC.

The chain combines TRBV7-9 with TRBJ2-2, with D possibly matching TRBD1 (5 bases). CDR1 and CDR2 from the germline V gene are SEHNR and FQNEAQ (reference sequence). This CDR3 is 14 amino acids long. V gave up 4 bases and J gave up 4 bases, with 10 bases separating them. CDR3 sequence (DNA): TGTGCCAGCAGCTCCAGGGATCTCACCGGGGAGCTGTTTTTT. Residues: CASSSRDLTGELFF.

This rearrangement joins TRBV19 to TRBJ2-1; TRBD2 matches 11 bases. The CDR3 has 15 residues. The V gene's germline CDR1 is LNHDA and CDR2 SQIVND (reference sequence). The ends lost 6 bases at V and 5 bases at J; junction bases unmatched: 6. The CDR3 bases are TGTGCCAGTAGCCTAGAACTAGCGGGAGACAATGAGCAGTTCTTC. It translates to CASSLELAGDNEQFF.

About this clone: Within the sample, other DNA sequences also encode this same CDR3. This sequence joins TRBV19 and TRBJ2-1, with 9 positions matching TRBD2. J gave up 0 bases and V 5 bases, and 2 bases lay outside the gene matches. This CDR3 spans 15 amino acids. The V gene's germline CDR1 is LNHDA and CDR2 SQIVND (reference sequence). The CDR3 is CASSLAGSSYNEQFF. The CDR3 bases are TGTGCCAGTAGTCTAGCGGGAAGCTCCTACAATGAGCAGTTCTTC. Based on the CDR3 plus reference TRBV19 and TRBJ2-1, the full variable domain is DGGITQSPKYLFRKEGQNVTLSCEQNLNHDAMYWYRQDPGQGLRLIYYSQIVNDFQKGDIAEGYSVSREKKESFPLTVTSAQKNPTAFYLCASSLAGSSYNEQFFGPGTRLTVL.

The chain joins TRBV13 to TRBJ2-7; unclear D gene. V was cut by 2 bases and J by 8 bases, with 19 bases left in between. Per germline, CDR1 PRHDT and CDR2 FYEKMQ (reference sequence). This CDR3 has 15 residues. CDR3 DNA: TGTGCCAGCAGCTTACAGTGGCAGACCTCCGACAAGCAGTACTTC. It codes for CASSLQWQTSDKQYF. The variable domain in full, completed from reference TRBV13 and TRBJ2-7, reads AAGVIQSPRHLIKEKRETATLKCYPIPRHDTVYWYQQGPGQDPQFLISFYEKMQSDKGSIPDRFSAQQFSDYHSELNMSSLELGDSALYFCASSLQWQTSDKQYFGPGTRLTVT.

The CDR3 loop reads CASSIPGQGSGGYTF. CDR3 DNA: TGTGCCAGTAGTATACCGGGACAGGGGAGTGGTGGCTACACCTTC. This chain joins TRBV19 and TRBJ1-2; 10 nucleotides align to TRBD1. This CDR3 is built from 15 residues. Germline loops: CDR1 LNHDA, CDR2 SQIVND (reference sequence). V lost 2 bases, J lost 7 bases, and 7 bases stayed unmatched.

The chain is built from TRBV18 and TRBJ2-1, with 11 bases fitting TRBD2. V shed 2 bases and J 2 bases; nucleotides not matched to a gene: 2. The CDR3 sequence is 16 residues long. Germline V gene sequence: CDR1 KGHSH, CDR2 LQKENI. CDR3 sequence: CASSPSSGRTYNEQFF. DNA of the CDR3: TGTGCCAGCTCACCATCTAGCGGGAGGACCTACAATGAGCAGTTCTTC. The full variable domain, rest sourced from reference TRBV18 and TRBJ2-1, is NAGVMQNPRHLVRRRGQEARLRCSPMKGHSHVYWYRQLPEEGLKFMVYLQKENIIDESGMPKERFSAEFPKEGPSILRIQQVVRGDSAAYFCASSPSSGRTYNEQFFGPGTRLTVL.

J is TRBJ2-6 and V is TRBV7-9, with TRBD2 as a possible D gene (6 bases). CDR1 is SEHNR, CDR2 FQNEAQ, per germline (reference sequence). Trimming pared 5 bases from V and 4 bases from J, leaving 18 bases between. The CDR3 spans 17 residues. The CDR3 here is CASSGGKGSGGANVLTF. CDR3 DNA: TGTGCCAGCAGCGGGGGGAAAGGATCAGGCGGGGCCAACGTCCTGACTTTC.

The rearrangement uses TRBV5-8 and TRBJ1-5; no definite D call. The CDR3 has 16 amino acids. The germline gives CDR1 SGHTS, CDR2 YDEGEE. Trimming left V 3 bases short and J 3 bases short, with 16 bases between. The CDR3 nucleotides are TGTGCCAGCAGCTCCCTCCGAGGTCCTCCCAATCAGCCCCAGCATTTT. Its protein product is CASSSLRGPPNQPQHF.

The chain combines TRBV4-1 with TRBJ1-5, with D perhaps TRBD1 (5 bases). The germline V gene has CDR1 MGHRA and CDR2 YSYEKL. Trimming stripped 3 bases from V and 7 bases from J, with 16 bases between. This CDR3 comprises 15 residues. The chain's CDR3 is CASSQGGGVRQPQHF. The CDR3 DNA reads TGCGCCAGCAGCCAGGGGGGGGGTGTCAGACAGCCCCAGCATTTT.

As regards this clone: Mismatch with germline at one junction end may stem from a read error. This sequence joins TRBV2 and TRBJ2-1, with 10 bases identical to TRBD2. Germline V gives CDR1 SNHLY, CDR2 FYNNEI. The CDR3 contains 13 residues. CDR3 nucleotide sequence: TGCGCGGCCGCTAGCGGGAGATACAATGAGCAGTTCTTC. Translating gives CAAASGRYNEQFF.

This chain connects TRBV18 to TRBJ1-3, with D possibly being TRBD1 (5 bases). CDR3 length: 16 residues. CDR1 is KGHSH, CDR2 LQKENI, per germline. Trimming stripped 1 base from V and 0 bases from J, with 10 bases between. CDR3 residues: CASSPQRGDSGNTIYF. CDR3 bases: TGTGCCAGCTCACCACAGCGGGGGGACTCTGGAAACACCATATATTTT.